The rows below give T cell receptor beta chains drawn from one sample of a study of blood T cell repertoires in COVID-19. TCRdb's copy holds only in-frame clones and misses some; the assay was immunoSEQ multiplex PCR. The data show some 270,000 clones, with about nine tenths seen just once and 2% to 2.5% held by the top ten. The specimen sequenced was peripheral blood. These receptors were obtained from a man between 50 and 59 years old with acute or convalescent COVID-19. Both conserved end residues are part of each CDR3. A D gene is named only where the DNA matches it firmly. Part of the rows lack a size; the others show once, few, many or a class for expanded clones.

>-|TRBV2|-|TRBJ2-5
CASSEQGFQETQYF
TGTGCCAGCAGTGAACAGGGGTTTCAAGAGACCCAGTACTTC
>-|TRBV14|-|TRBJ1-6
CASSQERGTYNSPLHF
TGTGCCAGCAGCCAAGAGAGGGGGACCTATAATTCACCCCTCCACTTT
>-|TRBV29-1|few|TRBJ1-1
CSPERPEENTEAFF
TGCAGCCCCGAGCGGCCGGAGGAGAACACTGAAGCTTTCTTT
>TRBD1|TRBV4-1|-|TRBJ2-7
CASSQAGGTGVEHEQYF
TGCGCCAGCAGCCAAGCAGGCGGGACAGGGGTAGAGCACGAGCAGTACTTC
>TRBD1|TRBV6-5|once|TRBJ2-3
CASGPEGAGDTQYF
TGTGCCAGCGGCCCCGAGGGGGCGGGAGATACGCAGTATTTT
>TRBD2|TRBV6-6|-|TRBJ2-1
CASSPSGGLNNEQFF
TGTGCCAGCAGCCCGAGCGGGGGGCTTAACAATGAGCAGTTCTTC
>TRBD1|TRBV13|few|TRBJ2-2
CASSLSRGRNTGELFF
TGTGCCAGCAGCTTAAGTAGGGGGCGGAACACCGGGGAGCTGTTTTTT
>-|TRBV2|-|TRBJ2-7
CASSEAGWTTFGSYEQYF
TGTGCCAGCAGTGAAGCTGGGTGGACAACCTTCGGGTCCTACGAGCAGTACTTC
>-|TRBV18|-|TRBJ2-7
CASSLQGYEQYF
TGTGCCAGCTCACTGCAGGGATACGAGCAGTACTTC
>-|TRBV10-3|-|TRBJ1-1
CAISRQVDRTEAFF
TGTGCCATCAGCAGACAGGTGGATCGGACTGAAGCTTTCTTT
>-|TRBV6-5|-|TRBJ1-6
CASSRDTYSPLHF
TGTGCCAGCAGTCGGGACACTTATTCACCCCTCCACTTT
>-|TRBV5-1|-|TRBJ1-1
CASSLGSSFATEAFF
TGCGCCAGCAGCTTGGGGAGTTCCTTTGCCACTGAAGCTTTCTTT
>-|TRBV6-1|-|TRBJ2-7
CASSEASTFESPYEQYF
TGTGCCAGCAGTGAAGCGTCAACTTTTGAATCCCCGTACGAGCAGTACTTC
>-|TRBV19|-|TRBJ2-2
CASSPGQGTGELFF
TGTGCCAGTAGTCCGGGACAAGGCACCGGGGAGCTGTTTTTT
>TRBD1|TRBV4-2|-|TRBJ1-2
CASSQTEGARGYTF
TGTGCCAGCAGCCAAACCGAGGGGGCGCGTGGCTACACCTTC
>-|TRBV14|-|TRBJ2-5
CASSQDFFRDQETQYF
TGTGCCAGCAGCCAAGATTTTTTCAGGGACCAAGAGACCCAGTACTTC
>TRBD1|TRBV28|-|TRBJ1-2
CASNLQGSYYGYTF
TGTGCCAGCAACCTACAGGGGAGTTACTATGGCTACACCTTC
>-|TRBV13|-|TRBJ2-3
CASSLPGQRVPDTQYF
TGTGCCAGCAGCCTCCCCGGCCAGCGGGTGCCAGATACGCAGTATTTT
>TRBD2|TRBV2|-|TRBJ2-5
CASSDAGGLKETQYF
TGTGCCAGCAGTGACGCGGGGGGGTTAAAAGAGACCCAGTACTTC
>-|TRBV28|-|TRBJ1-2
CASSPMREGYTF
TGTGCCAGCAGCCCTATGAGGGAGGGCTACACCTTC
>-|TRBV5-4|-|TRBJ2-1
CASSLSSSPYNEQFF
TGTGCCAGCAGCTTGAGTAGCAGTCCCTACAATGAGCAGTTCTTC
>-|TRBV7-8|-|TRBJ1-2
CASSPGEHYGYTF
TGTGCCAGCAGCCCTGGAGAACACTATGGCTACACCTTC
>-|TRBV6-1|-|TRBJ2-6
CASSGFPLGTGHAGANVLTF
TGTGCCAGCAGTGGCTTCCCACTTGGAACAGGGCACGCTGGGGCCAACGTCCTGACTTTC
>-|TRBV12-3/TRBV12-4|-|TRBJ1-1
CASSPQGNEAFF
TGTGCCAGCAGTCCACAGGGAAATGAAGCTTTCTTT
>-|TRBV6-5|-|TRBJ1-2
CASSYVTGRGGYTF
TGTGCCAGCAGTTACGTGACAGGTCGAGGTGGCTACACCTTC
>-|TRBV14|-|TRBJ2-5
CASSQFGLAGWGETQYF
TGTGCCAGCAGCCAATTCGGGCTCGCGGGGTGGGGAGAGACCCAGTACTTC
>-|TRBV9|-|TRBJ2-5
CASSVGLKQETQYF
TGTGCCAGCAGCGTAGGACTAAAACAAGAGACCCAGTACTTC
>TRBD2|TRBV27|-|TRBJ2-1
CASSPVAGGRPEQFF
TGTGCCAGCAGTCCGGTAGCGGGGGGGCGTCCTGAGCAGTTCTTC
>-|TRBV29-1|-|TRBJ2-1
CSVPPPFGGYEQFF
TGCAGCGTCCCCCCCCCGTTTGGTGGCTATGAGCAGTTCTTC
>-|TRBV5-1|-|TRBJ2-3
CASSRDGGGDTQYF
TGCGCCAGCAGCAGGGACGGGGGAGGAGATACGCAGTATTTT
>TRBD2|TRBV11-1|-|TRBJ2-1
CASSLRGLGSEQFF
TGTGCCAGCAGCTTACGCGGACTAGGTAGTGAGCAGTTCTTC
>-|TRBV6-6|-|TRBJ1-4
CASSYEQGLRKLFF
TGTGCCAGCAGTTACGAGCAGGGGCTTAGAAAACTGTTTTTT
>-|TRBV7-8|few|TRBJ2-5
CASSLAIYREGTQYF
TGTGCCAGCAGCTTAGCGATCTACAGGGAGGGGACCCAGTACTTC
>-|TRBV11-2|-|TRBJ2-3
CASSRRDSTDTQYF
TGTGCCAGCAGCCGCCGGGACTCCACAGATACGCAGTATTTT
>-|TRBV7-8|-|TRBJ1-4
CASSRGEPGKLFF
TGTGCCAGCAGCCGCGGGGAACCGGGAAAACTGTTTTTT
>TRBD1|TRBV11-2|-|TRBJ2-3
CASSSPGQGATDTQYF
TGTGCCAGCAGTTCACCGGGACAGGGGGCCACAGATACGCAGTATTTT
>TRBD1|TRBV7-9|-|TRBJ1-2
CASSSQGHGYTF
TGTGCCAGCAGCTCACAGGGGCATGGCTACACCTTC
>-|TRBV5-6|-|TRBJ1-4
CASSYRTNYNEKLFF
TGTGCCAGCAGCTATCGGACAAATTATAATGAAAAACTGTTTTTT
>-|TRBV18|-|TRBJ1-1
CASSPGQGNTEAFF
TGTGCCAGCTCACCGGGGCAGGGGAACACTGAAGCTTTCTTT
>-|TRBV15|-|TRBJ2-7
CATSRGGQGSYEQYF
TGTGCCACCAGCAGAGGGGGACAAGGGTCCTACGAGCAGTACTTC
>-|TRBV18|-|TRBJ2-2
CASSPRDKANTGELFF
TGTGCCAGCTCACCAAGGGACAAAGCGAACACCGGGGAGCTGTTTTTT
>TRBD1|TRBV11-2|-|TRBJ2-7
CASSFSSTGAYEQYF
TGTGCCAGCAGCTTCTCCTCGACAGGGGCCTACGAGCAGTACTTC